These 25 T cell receptor beta chains came from one sample sequenced in a study of vaccination effects on CD4 cells after COVID-19. Having been cultured for roughly 9 days, the cells underwent CD4+ T cell isolation. It was two doses of either the BNT162b2 or mRNA-1273 vaccine that participants received. Sequencing used immunoSEQ multiplex PCR; TCRdb keeps in-frame clones, though not all of them. The repertoire holds tens of thousands of clones, with around 80% as singletons. The antigens of these receptors remain unknown. This specimen consisted of CD4+ T cells from PBMCs cultured without peptide, obtained after COVID-19 vaccination. These receptors came from a human donor who received a COVID-19 vaccine.

This chain joins TRBV9 and TRBJ1-5; D is unclear. Trimming removed 3 bases from V and 4 bases from J, with 11 bases in between. The germline gives CDR1 SGDLS, CDR2 YYNGEE. The CDR3 loop spans 14 amino acids. The CDR3 protein is CASSGGNGNQPQHF. CDR3 coding DNA: TGTGCCAGCAGCGGCGGTAATGGAAATCAGCCCCAGCATTTT.

The table lists this clone with many counts. The chain couples TRBV3-1 (or the pseudogene TRBV3-2) to TRBJ2-5; D is unresolved. V dropped 4 bases and J dropped 8 bases, with 11 bases sitting between them. This CDR3 is built from 12 residues. CDR1 is LGHDT and CDR2 is YNNKEL in the germline V gene (reference sequence). CDR3 bases: TGTGCCAGCAGCCCTGGCACGAGTACCCAGTACTTC. Residues: CASSPGTSTQYF.

The chain has TRBV10-1 and TRBJ1-4, with D maybe TRBD1 (5 bases). The CDR3 covers 14 residues. With 8 bases removed from V and 9 bases from J, the gap between germline ends came to 19 bases. Germline V CDR1 and CDR2: WNHNN, SYGVQD (reference sequence). CDR3 sequence reads: CASAKGTGGQKLFF. The CDR3 nucleotides read TGCGCCAGCGCCAAGGGAACAGGAGGGCAAAAACTGTTTTTT.

The V call is TRBV7-3, the J call TRBJ1-2, with D possibly matching TRBD1 (5 bases). V dropped 4 bases and J dropped 7 bases, with 13 bases sitting between them. The germline V gene has CDR1 SGHTA and CDR2 FQGTGA. The CDR3 is made up of 13 amino acids. The CDR3 protein is CASSSSGTLGYTF. CDR3 nucleotides: TGTGCCAGCAGCTCATCCGGGACCCTTGGCTACACCTTC. Using reference TRBV7-3 and TRBJ1-2 for the parts outside the CDR3, the full variable domain is GAGVSQTPSNKVTEKGKYVELRCDPISGHTALYWYRQSLGQGPEFLIYFQGTGAADDSGLPNDRFFAVRPEGSVSTLKIQRTERGDSAVYLCASSSSGTLGYTFGSGTRLTVV.

The chain has TRBV18 and TRBJ1-4; unclear D gene. V was clipped by 2 bases and J by 10 bases, with 14 bases between them. CDR1 and CDR2 (germline): KGHSH, LQKENI. CDR3 size: 14 residues. The CDR3: CASSPGQEIGKLFF. CDR3 coding DNA: TGTGCCAGCTCACCAGGCCAGGAAATTGGAAAACTGTTTTTT.

This clone has only one observation. V is TRBV28 and J is TRBJ1-1, with TRBD1 as a possible D gene (5 bases). Trimming pared 7 bases from V and 4 bases from J, leaving 22 bases between. The V gene's germline CDR1 is MDHEN and CDR2 SYDVKM. The CDR3 is 16 amino acids. Here the CDR3 reads CASTPGGGPATTEAFF. CDR3 in DNA: TGTGCCAGCACCCCCGGGGGAGGGCCCGCTACCACTGAAGCTTTCTTT.

The chain recombines TRBV18 with TRBJ1-1; D remains ambiguous. CDR3 length equals 16 residues. Germline V gene lookup returns CDR1 KGHSH and CDR2 LQKENI. Trimming removed 3 bases from V and 0 bases from J, with 14 bases in between. DNA of the CDR3: TGTGCCAGCTCACCCCGCGAGCTAGATTTGAACACTGAAGCTTTCTTT. Protein: CASSPRELDLNTEAFF.

V usage is TRBV6-1 and J usage is TRBJ2-3, with 8 bases matching TRBD2. This CDR3 comprises 17 residues. Trimming at V came to 1 base and at J to 0 bases, leaving 6 bases not matched to a gene. The V gene's germline CDR1 is MNHNS and CDR2 SASEGT. The DNA of the CDR3 is TGTGCCAGCAGTGAAGTGGTAGCGGGGATTAGCACAGATACGCAGTATTTT. It codes for CASSEVVAGISTDTQYF.

Remarks on this clone: Other nucleotide sequences from this sample produce the same CDR3. The rearrangement uses TRBV3-1 (or the pseudogene TRBV3-2) and TRBJ2-2, with D possibly being TRBD1 (6 bases). The CDR3 spans 15 residues. Trimming shortened V by 1 base and J by 2 bases, and 8 bases separated the two germline ends. Germline V CDR1 and CDR2: LGHDT, YNNKEL (reference sequence). CDR3: CASSQGRGNTGELFF. Written as DNA, the CDR3 is TGTGCCAGCAGCCAAGGCAGGGGAAACACCGGGGAGCTGTTTTTT.

This clone was seen a few times. The rearrangement links TRBV2 to TRBJ1-3; possible D gene TRBD1, 6 bases. Trimming removed 8 bases at V and 2 bases at J, with 13 bases between. This CDR3 has 14 residues. Germline V gene sequence: CDR1 SNHLY, CDR2 FYNNEI. The CDR3 DNA sequence: TGTGCCAGCGCAAACACAGGGACTGGAAACACCATATATTTT. Protein: CASANTGTGNTIYF.

The rearrangement joins TRBV5-1 to TRBJ2-5; TRBD1 or TRBD2 may be the D gene (5 bases each). The CDR3 is 14 amino acids. Trimming took 2 bases from V and 1 from J, leaving 9 bases between them. Germline-derived CDR1 and CDR2 are SGHRS and YFSETQ. The CDR3 is CASSFPGTQETQYF. For the CDR3, the DNA is TGCGCCAGCAGCTTTCCGGGGACCCAAGAGACCCAGTACTTC.

This chain connects TRBV7-3 to TRBJ2-5; D is ambiguous. Germline V CDR1 and CDR2: SGHTA, FQGTGA. V lost 0 bases, J lost 0 bases, and 2 bases lay in between. The length of the CDR3 is 13 residues. The CDR3 protein is CASSLTHQETQYF. DNA for the CDR3: TGTGCCAGCAGCTTAACGCACCAAGAGACCCAGTACTTC.

This chain joins TRBV20-1 and TRBJ1-2; D is ambiguous. V lost 3 bases and J 8 bases, leaving 16 bases between the germline ends. CDR3 length equals 13 residues. From germline, CDR1 is DFQATT and CDR2 SNEGSKA (reference sequence). The CDR3 sequence: CSASYPTRVGYTF. The DNA of the CDR3 is TGCAGTGCTAGTTACCCCACGCGTGTGGGCTACACCTTC.

The rearrangement links TRBV13 to TRBJ2-4, with 8 bases matching TRBD1. The CDR3 runs to 15 residues. The J segment lost 4 bases and the V segment lost 5 bases, leaving 7 bases of the junction unmatched. Germline assignment: CDR1 PRHDT and CDR2 FYEKMQ (reference sequence). CDR3 nucleotides: TGTGCCAGCAGCCGGAACCGGGACAGGAAAAACATTCAGTACTTC. This sequence encodes CASSRNRDRKNIQYF.

This clone was seen more than once but under ten times. This rearrangement joins TRBV27 to TRBJ2-1; TRBD2 aligns across 11 bases. In germline, CDR1 is MNHEY, CDR2 SMNVEV (reference sequence). This CDR3 region has 15 residues. J lost 4 bases, V lost 6 bases, and 5 bases had no gene match. The CDR3 region is CASRSTSGGYNEQFF. The CDR3 DNA reads as TGTGCCAGCAGGTCTACTAGCGGGGGATACAATGAGCAGTTCTTC.

The chain recombines TRBV19 with TRBJ2-3; 8 positions agree with TRBD2. Germline V lookup: CDR1 LNHDA, CDR2 SQIVND (reference sequence). The CDR3 is 14 amino acids. V was clipped by 11 bases and J by 11 bases; unmatched bases: 18. The CDR3 here is CASQEKRGLRVQYF. CDR3 nucleotide sequence: TGTGCCTCCCAGGAAAAGCGGGGGCTGAGGGTGCAGTATTTT.

The genes are TRBV4-2 and TRBJ2-3; 11 bases align to TRBD2. With 1 base clipped from V and 0 bases from J, the junction kept 9 bases outside the gene matches. The CDR3 totals 19 residues. CDR1 and CDR2 (germline): LGHNA, YNFKEQ. CDR3 protein: CASSQGGTSGPSSTDTQYF. In nucleotides, the CDR3 is TGTGCCAGCAGCCAAGGGGGGACTAGCGGTCCTTCTAGCACAGATACGCAGTATTTT.

The chain recombines TRBV6-6 with TRBJ1-1; maybe TRBD1 (5 bases). CDR1 is MNHNY, CDR2 SVGAGI, per germline (reference sequence). This CDR3 spans 13 amino acids. Between the trimmed V and J ends, which lost 5 bases and 2 bases, there was a span of 9 bases. CDR3 amino acids: CASSTRDNTEAFF. In nucleotides, the CDR3 is TGTGCCAGCAGTACCCGGGACAACACTGAAGCTTTCTTT.

The chain couples TRBV29-1 to TRBJ1-2; no clear D. Trimming took off 4 bases at V and 1 base at J, with 13 bases between the two ends. The CDR3 length is 14 residues. From germline, CDR1 is SQVTM and CDR2 ANQGSEA. The CDR3 DNA follows: TGCAGCGTTGCTGGATGGTCTTTTAACTATGGCTACACCTTC. Translating gives CSVAGWSFNYGYTF.

V gene TRBV29-1 combines with J gene TRBJ1-5, with 8 bases matching TRBD1. The CDR3 contains 12 residues. V was clipped by 7 bases and J by 6 bases; unmatched bases: 5. Germline V CDR1 and CDR2: SQVTM, ANQGSEA. CDR3 sequence: CSAQQGGQPQHF. CDR3 nucleotide sequence: TGCAGCGCCCAACAGGGGGGTCAGCCCCAGCATTTT.

The genes are TRBV5-4 and TRBJ1-6; 9 bases are shared with TRBD1. Germline trimming cut 2 bases from V and 0 bases from J; bases unmatched to any gene: 3. The germline CDR1 and CDR2 sequences are SGHNT and YYREEE (reference sequence). The CDR3 is 17 residues long. The CDR3 DNA reads TGTGCCAGCAGCTTTAGACAGGGGGGCTCCTATAATTCACCCCTCCACTTT. Amino acid sequence: CASSFRQGGSYNSPLHF.

The V gene is TRBV25-1, the J gene TRBJ1-6; maybe TRBD1 (6 bases). The CDR3 runs 17 residues. V lost 6 bases and J 6 bases, leaving 21 bases between the germline ends. The V gene's germline CDR1 is MGHDK and CDR2 SYGVNS. CDR3 coding DNA: TGTGCCAGCAGCCTCTTTAATGGCAGGGGAGGTAATTCACCCCTCCACTTT. As protein: CASSLFNGRGGNSPLHF.

The rearrangement joins TRBV24-1 to TRBJ2-6; TRBD1 aligns across 7 bases. This CDR3 contains 20 residues. The V segment lost 3 bases and the J segment 4 bases; nucleotides outside the gene matches: 17. Germline values: CDR1 KGHDR, CDR2 SFDVKD. CDR3 DNA: TGTGCCACCAGTGATCCCCGGGACAGTGCCCGGGGTTGGGGGGCCAACGTCCTGACTTTC. It is translated as CATSDPRDSARGWGANVLTF.

The gene calls are TRBV7-3 and TRBJ1-1; D is unresolved. CDR1 is SGHTA, CDR2 FQGTGA, per germline. V was pared by 2 bases and J by 3 bases, with 7 bases between. This CDR3 has 13 amino acids. The CDR3 loop reads CASSLQVDTEAFF. For the CDR3, the DNA is TGTGCCAGCAGCTTACAGGTGGACACTGAAGCTTTCTTT.

The chain uses TRBV18 and TRBJ1-5; no clear D gene. Germline assignment: CDR1 KGHSH and CDR2 LQKENI. This CDR3 contains 12 residues. The germline V and J ends were trimmed by 6 bases and 0 bases, with 3 bases remaining between them. This chain's CDR3 is CASSDSNQPQHF. In DNA form, the CDR3 reads TGTGCCAGCTCGGATAGCAATCAGCCCCAGCATTTT. Filled out from reference TRBV18 and TRBJ1-5, the complete variable domain reads NAGVMQNPRHLVRRRGQEARLRCSPMKGHSHVYWYRQLPEEGLKFMVYLQKENIIDESGMPKERFSAEFPKEGPSILRIQQVVRGDSAAYFCASSDSNQPQHFGDGTRLSIL.